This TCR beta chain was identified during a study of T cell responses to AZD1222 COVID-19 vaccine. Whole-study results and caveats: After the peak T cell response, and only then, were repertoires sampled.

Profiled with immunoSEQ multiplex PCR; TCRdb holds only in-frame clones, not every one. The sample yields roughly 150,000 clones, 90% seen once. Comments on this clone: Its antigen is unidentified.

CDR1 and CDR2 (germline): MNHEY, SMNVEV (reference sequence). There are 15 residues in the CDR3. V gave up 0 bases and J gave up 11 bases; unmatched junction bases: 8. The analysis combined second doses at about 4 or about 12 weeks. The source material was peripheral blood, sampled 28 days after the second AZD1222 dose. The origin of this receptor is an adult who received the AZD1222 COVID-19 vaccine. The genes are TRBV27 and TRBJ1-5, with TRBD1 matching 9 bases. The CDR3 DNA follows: TGTGCCAGCAGTTTATCGACAGGGGGGTTTAGGACCCAGCATTTT. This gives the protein CASSLSTGGFRTQHF.